A single sample is the source of the 3 T cell receptor beta chains below, sequenced in a study of cytomegalovirus exposure and HLA in healthy donors. A multiplex PCR was run with 60 Vbeta primers and 13 Jbeta primers. Sequencing was performed with immunoSEQ multiplex PCR; in TCRdb, only in-frame clones are kept and a portion is missing. The repertoire shows 150,000 or so clones; the top ten hold roughly 1.9%. Sequenced sample: PBMCs. The receptors originated from a man aged 25 to 45 in good health and CMV-seronegative.

V gene TRBV15 combines with J gene TRBJ2-7; tentative D call: TRBD2 (6 bases). Germline V gives CDR1 LNHNV, CDR2 YYDKDF (reference sequence). The V and J ends lost 1 base and 4 bases respectively, with 14 bases between them. The length of the CDR3 is 15 residues. In nucleotides, the CDR3 is TGTGCCACCAGCAGAGGTTCCACGACTAGGTACGAGCAGTACTTC. Translating it yields CATSRGSTTRYEQYF.

V and J are TRBV19 and TRBJ2-5; 8 positions match TRBD2. The CDR3 covers 17 residues. After removal of 4 bases from V and 2 bases from J, the junction contained 12 bases not matched to a gene. Germline lookup yields CDR1 LNHDA and CDR2 SQIVND (reference sequence). Here the CDR3 DNA reads TGTGCCAGTAGTACCAGCGGGAGAGGCTGGGGACAAGAGACCCAGTACTTC. This gives the protein CASSTSGRGWGQETQYF.

The genes are TRBV11-2 and TRBJ2-1; 10 nucleotides line up with TRBD2. J gave up 4 bases and V 7 bases, and 7 bases lay outside the gene matches. This CDR3 is 15 amino acids long. Germline lookup yields CDR1 SGHAT and CDR2 FQNNGV. The CDR3 loop is CASTPTSGPYNEQFF. As DNA, the CDR3 is TGTGCCAGCACACCGACTAGCGGGCCGTACAATGAGCAGTTCTTC.